This T cell receptor beta chain was sequenced in a study of blood T cell repertoires in COVID-19. V lost 4 bases and J lost 2, with 12 bases in between. The germline V gene has CDR1 SQVTM and CDR2 ANQGSEA. The CDR3 runs 14 residues. TCRdb keeps only in-frame clones here, not all; method: immunoSEQ multiplex PCR. The sample gives some 150,000 clones, around 82% of which show up once; 0.95% to 1.5% is in the top ten. The sequence derives from a man aged 60 to 75 who had recovered from COVID-19. Material for sequencing was peripheral blood. The chain joins TRBV29-1 to TRBJ1-5; a possible D gene is TRBD1 (5 bases). The chain's CDR3 is CSVAGDTGNQPQHF. Here the CDR3 DNA reads TGCAGCGTTGCGGGGGATACGGGCAATCAGCCCCAGCATTTT. The full variable domain, its missing parts supplied by reference TRBV29-1 and TRBJ1-5, is SAVISQKPSRDICQRGTSLTIQCQVDSQVTMMFWYRQQPGQSLTLIATANQGSEATYESGFVIDKFPISRPNLTFSTLTVSNMSPEDSSIYLCSVAGDTGNQPQHFGDGTRLSIL.